The 18 T cell receptor beta chains reported below all come from one sample, sequenced in a study of spatial heterogeneity in lung cancer. This sample's time point: sample taken at primary tumor resection. One entry per CDR3 protein results from TCRdb running MiXCR on the 5' RACE reads. The table lists tens of thousands of distinct CDR3 sequences, around 12% of them singletons. The sample here was PBMCs, taken at surgery. The receptors derive from a male donor with early-stage non-small cell lung cancer.

This clonotype was picked up a small number of times. The chain uses TRBV29-1 and TRBJ1-1; possibly TRBD1 for D (5 bases). V was pared by 8 bases and J by 4 bases, with 17 bases between. The CDR3 is made up of 13 amino acids. Germline V CDR1 and CDR2: SQVTM, ANQGSEA. CDR3 sequence: CSLRMAGGTEAFF. Here the CDR3 DNA reads TGCAGCCTCCGAATGGCGGGGGGCACTGAAGCTTTCTTT.

The rearrangement joins TRBV12-3 or TRBV12-4 to TRBJ1-5; TRBD1 is a possible D gene (6 bases). V was clipped by 2 bases and J by 4 bases, with 9 bases between them. The CDR3 is 14 residues long. The CDR3 DNA sequence: TGTGCCAGCAGTTTACGGGACACTAATCAGCCCCAGCATTTT. This sequence encodes CASSLRDTNQPQHF.

The V gene is TRBV3-1, the J gene TRBJ2-3; D unclear. The V gene lost 4 bases and the J gene lost 2 bases, with 7 bases spanning the gap. The CDR3 covers 13 residues. The germline CDR1 and CDR2 sequences are LGHDT and YNNKEL (reference sequence). The CDR3: CASSRWDTDTQYF. The CDR3 coding sequence is TGTGCCAGCAGCCGATGGGACACAGATACGCAGTATTTT.

The sample holds a few counts of this clonotype. The chain employs TRBV11-2 and TRBJ1-5; no definite D call. Per the germline V gene, CDR1 is SGHAT and CDR2 is FQNNGV. The CDR3 is made up of 15 amino acids. V lost 6 bases, J lost 0 bases, and 12 bases lay in between. The CDR3 is CASSLDRSSNQPQHF. The CDR3 region has the DNA TGTGCCAGCAGTCTAGACCGGAGTAGCAATCAGCCCCAGCATTTT.

The chain uses TRBV20-1 and TRBJ2-2; 12 bases map to TRBD2. Trimming cost V 5 bases and J 8 bases; bases outside gene matches: 6. Germline assignment: CDR1 DFQATT and CDR2 SNEGSKA (reference sequence). The CDR3 contains 14 residues. CDR3 amino acids: CSAPRTSGVGELFF. CDR3 coding DNA: TGCAGTGCTCCTCGGACTAGCGGGGTGGGGGAGCTGTTTTTT.

The V gene is TRBV7-2, the J gene TRBJ2-5; 7 positions agree with TRBD1. The CDR3 covers 14 residues. V trimming: 5 bases; J trimming: 0 bases; junction bases outside the gene matches: 3. Germline V gene data show CDR1 as SGHTA and CDR2 as FQGNSA. DNA of the CDR3: TGTGCCAGCAGCAAAGGGACAGACCAAGAGACCCAGTACTTC. Translated, it gives CASSKGTDQETQYF.

This clonotype was observed a few times. The J gene is TRBJ2-3, the V gene TRBV19; D may match TRBD1 or TRBD2 (5 bases each). Trimming stripped 11 bases from V and 6 bases from J, with 27 bases between. The germline V gene encodes CDR1 LNHDA and CDR2 SQIVND (reference sequence). This CDR3 has 16 residues. The chain's CDR3 is CASQHPGTPARDTQYF. The CDR3 nucleotides are TGTGCCTCCCAGCACCCCGGGACGCCGGCTCGGGATACGCAGTATTTT.

This clonotype was found many times. The V and J genes are TRBV11-2 and TRBJ1-1, with TRBD1 as a possible D gene (6 bases). CDR1 SGHAT and CDR2 FQNNGV come from the germline V gene. V was shortened by 6 bases and J by 0 bases, with 20 bases between the two germline ends. The CDR3 contains 17 residues. For the CDR3, the DNA is TGTGCCAGCAGTTTTCAACCGACCACAGGGCTGAACACTGAAGCTTTCTTT. It specifies CASSFQPTTGLNTEAFF.

CDR3 loop: CASSLVAYEQYF. The CDR3 nucleotides are TGTGCCAGCAGTTTGGTAGCCTACGAGCAGTACTTC. V gene TRBV28 combines with J gene TRBJ2-7; D call uncertain. CDR1 and CDR2 from the germline V gene are MDHEN and SYDVKM. Trimming removed 3 bases from V and 2 bases from J, with 5 bases in between. The CDR3 is 12 amino acids.

The V call is TRBV6-1, the J call TRBJ2-5; the D gene is possibly TRBD2 (6 bases). Germline V gene data show CDR1 as MNHNS and CDR2 as SASEGT. The V end was cut by 6 bases, the J end by 2 bases, with 16 bases between. This CDR3 comprises 15 residues. The CDR3 DNA is TGTGCCAGCAGGACTACCGGGACTCCTCAAGAGACCCAGTACTTC. It codes for CASRTTGTPQETQYF.

The table lists this clonotype with many counts. The chain recombines TRBV2 with TRBJ1-2; D is unclear. The CDR3 covers 14 residues. V was trimmed by 2 bases and J by 4 bases, leaving 11 bases between them. Germline CDR1 reads SNHLY; CDR2 reads FYNNEI. The chain's CDR3 is CASSERGESYGYTF. CDR3 nucleotides: TGTGCCAGCAGTGAACGTGGGGAGAGCTATGGCTACACCTTC.

This clonotype turned up a few times. J is TRBJ2-3 and V is TRBV7-2; D possibly corresponds to TRBD2 (6 bases). The germline V gene has CDR1 SGHTA and CDR2 FQGNSA. The CDR3 is 13 amino acids. V lost 1 base, J lost 10 bases, and 12 bases lay in between. CDR3: CASSLVPGEAQYF. For the CDR3, the DNA is TGTGCCAGCAGCTTAGTTCCGGGAGAGGCGCAGTATTTT.

This clonotype was seen many times. The CDR3 DNA reads TGTGCCAGCAGCTTGGCAGGCGGGAGGGCCTACGAGCAGTACTTC. It is translated as CASSLAGGRAYEQYF. J is TRBJ2-7 and V is TRBV5-4; 9 bases fit TRBD2. J lost 2 bases, V lost 0 bases, and 3 bases had no gene match. Germline CDR1 and CDR2: SGHNT and YYREEE (reference sequence). The CDR3 consists of 15 residues.

The chain is built from TRBV3-1 and TRBJ1-6, with a tentative D call TRBD1 (6 bases). The CDR3 spans 12 residues. V lost 5 bases to trimming and J lost 9 bases, with 8 bases between them. Germline lookup yields CDR1 LGHDT and CDR2 YNNKEL (reference sequence). The CDR3 sequence is CASSYRVSPLHF. The CDR3 DNA follows: TGTGCCAGCAGCTACAGGGTTTCACCCCTCCACTTT.

J is TRBJ2-7 and V is TRBV4-3; possibly TRBD2 for D (6 bases). In germline, CDR1 is LGHNA, CDR2 YSLEER. V gave up 0 bases and J gave up 3 bases, with 15 bases separating them. CDR3 length: 16 residues. CDR3 nucleotide sequence: TGCGCCAGCAGCCAAGACAGGGACTCTACTTTCTACGAGCAGTACTTC. Its translation is CASSQDRDSTFYEQYF.

This clonotype occurred a few times. The V and J genes are TRBV12-3 or TRBV12-4 and TRBJ2-2; 7 nucleotides agree with TRBD1. The CDR3 runs 15 residues. Losses at the gene ends were 5 bases for V and 1 base for J; bases not matched to a gene: 4. The CDR3 loop is CASSPTGRNTGELFF. CDR3 bases: TGTGCCAGCAGTCCGACAGGGCGGAACACCGGGGAGCTGTTTTTT.

The chain links TRBV28 to TRBJ1-4; D is unclear. The germline V and J ends were trimmed by 5 bases and 15 bases, with 16 bases remaining between them. The germline CDR1 and CDR2 sequences are MDHEN and SYDVKM. CDR3 length: 12 amino acids. The CDR3 here is CASSNQQPIVFF. Written as DNA, the CDR3 is TGTGCCAGCAGTAACCAACAGCCGATTGTGTTTTTT.

This sequence joins TRBV7-2 and TRBJ2-7; D may match TRBD1 or TRBD2 (5 bases each). Germline V lookup: CDR1 SGHTA, CDR2 FQGNSA. V shed 5 bases and J shed 2 bases, with 13 bases lying between them. This CDR3 is built from 14 residues. DNA of the CDR3: TGTGCCAGCAGCCTCAGGCGAGGGGCCTACGAGCAGTACTTC. Translating gives CASSLRRGAYEQYF. Using reference TRBV7-2 and TRBJ2-7 for the parts outside the CDR3, the full variable domain is GAGVSQSPSNKVTEKGKDVELRCDPISGHTALYWYRQSLGQGLEFLIYFQGNSAPDKSGLPSDRFSAERTGGSVSTLTIQRTQQEDSAVYLCASSLRRGAYEQYFGPGTRLTVT.